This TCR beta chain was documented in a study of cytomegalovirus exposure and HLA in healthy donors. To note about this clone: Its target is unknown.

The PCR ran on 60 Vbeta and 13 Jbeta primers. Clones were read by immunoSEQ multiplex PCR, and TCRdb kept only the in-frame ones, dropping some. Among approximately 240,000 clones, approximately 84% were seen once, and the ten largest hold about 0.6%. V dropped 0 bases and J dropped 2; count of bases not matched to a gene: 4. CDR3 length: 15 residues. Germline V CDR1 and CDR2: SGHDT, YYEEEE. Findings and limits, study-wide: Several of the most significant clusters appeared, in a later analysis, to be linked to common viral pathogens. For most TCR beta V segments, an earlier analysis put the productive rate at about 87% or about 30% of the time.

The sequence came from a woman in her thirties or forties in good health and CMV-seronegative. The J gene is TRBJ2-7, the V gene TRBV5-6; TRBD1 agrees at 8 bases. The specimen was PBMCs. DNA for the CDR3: TGTGCCAGCAGCTTGGCGTCAGGGGGCCCCTACGAGCAGTACTTC. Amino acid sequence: CASSLASGGPYEQYF.